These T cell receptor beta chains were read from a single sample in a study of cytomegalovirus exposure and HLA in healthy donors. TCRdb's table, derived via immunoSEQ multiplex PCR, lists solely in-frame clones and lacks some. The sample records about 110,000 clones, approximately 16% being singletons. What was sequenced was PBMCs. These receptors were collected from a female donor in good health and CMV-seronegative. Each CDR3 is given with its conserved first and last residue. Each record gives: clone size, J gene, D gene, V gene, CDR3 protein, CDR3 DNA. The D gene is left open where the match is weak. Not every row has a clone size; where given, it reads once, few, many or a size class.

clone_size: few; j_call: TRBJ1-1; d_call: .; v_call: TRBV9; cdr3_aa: CASSADRNTEAFF; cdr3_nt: TGTGCCAGCAGCGCGGACAGGAACACTGAAGCTTTCTTT
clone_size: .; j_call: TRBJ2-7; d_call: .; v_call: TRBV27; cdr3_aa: CASSFSVARASYEQYF; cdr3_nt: TGTGCCAGCAGTTTTAGCGTAGCGCGTGCATCCTACGAGCAGTACTTC
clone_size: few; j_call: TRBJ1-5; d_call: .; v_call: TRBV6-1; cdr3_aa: CASSGLQVNQPQHF; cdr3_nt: TGTGCCAGCAGCGGACTCCAGGTGAATCAGCCCCAGCATTTT
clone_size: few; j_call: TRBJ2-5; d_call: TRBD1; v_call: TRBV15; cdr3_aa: CATSNRDRGPETQYF; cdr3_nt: TGTGCCACCAGCAACCGGGACAGGGGGCCGGAGACCCAGTACTTC
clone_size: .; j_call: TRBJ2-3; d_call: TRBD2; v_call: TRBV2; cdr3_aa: CASRSFSAGDSDTQYF; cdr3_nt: TGTGCCAGCAGATCGTTTTCAGCGGGGGACTCAGATACGCAGTATTTT
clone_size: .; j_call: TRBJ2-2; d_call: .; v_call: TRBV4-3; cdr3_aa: CASSQGYGPVGGLGWELFF; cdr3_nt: TGCGCCAGCAGCCAGGGTTATGGACCCGTCGGGGGGCTAGGATGGGAGCTGTTTTTT
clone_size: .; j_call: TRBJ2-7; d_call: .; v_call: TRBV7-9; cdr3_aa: CASSPSDYEQYF; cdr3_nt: TGTGCCAGCAGCCCATCCGACTACGAGCAGTACTTC
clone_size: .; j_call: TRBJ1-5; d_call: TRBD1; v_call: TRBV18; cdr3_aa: CASSPGQGNQPQHF; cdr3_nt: TGTGCCAGCTCACCGGGACAGGGGAATCAGCCCCAGCATTTT
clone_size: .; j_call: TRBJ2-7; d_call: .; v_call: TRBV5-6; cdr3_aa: CASSLMQVGKYEQYF; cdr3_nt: TGTGCCAGCAGCTTGATGCAGGTCGGGAAGTACGAGCAGTACTTC
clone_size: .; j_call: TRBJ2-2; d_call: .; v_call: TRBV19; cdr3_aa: CASSMWPGELFF; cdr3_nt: TGTGCCAGTAGTATGTGGCCCGGGGAGCTGTTTTTT
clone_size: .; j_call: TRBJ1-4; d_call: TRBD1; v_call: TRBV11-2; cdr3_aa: CASSLRGQGHEKLFF; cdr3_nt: TGTGCCAGCAGCTTACGGGGACAGGGGCATGAAAAACTGTTTTTT
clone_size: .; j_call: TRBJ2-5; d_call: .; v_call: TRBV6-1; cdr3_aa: CASRPGDGNQETQYF; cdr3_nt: TGTGCCAGTCGTCCAGGGGACGGAAACCAAGAGACCCAGTACTTC
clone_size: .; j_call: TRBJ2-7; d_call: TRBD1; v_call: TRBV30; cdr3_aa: CAWDRDYEQYF; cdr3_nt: TGTGCCTGGGACAGGGACTACGAGCAGTACTTC
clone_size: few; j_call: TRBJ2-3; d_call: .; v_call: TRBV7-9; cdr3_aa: CASSFARVLNTDTQYF; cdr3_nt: TGTGCCAGCAGCTTCGCGCGGGTCCTTAACACAGATACGCAGTATTTT
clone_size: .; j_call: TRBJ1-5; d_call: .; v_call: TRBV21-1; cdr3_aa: CASSQTAGAYNQPQHF; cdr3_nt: TGTGCCAGCAGTCAAACTGCGGGGGCGTACAATCAGCCCCAGCATTTT
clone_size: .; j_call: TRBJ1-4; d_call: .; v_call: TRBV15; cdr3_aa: CATSRGPLNDEKLFF; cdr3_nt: TGTGCCACCAGCAGAGGGCCCTTGAATGATGAAAAACTGTTTTTT
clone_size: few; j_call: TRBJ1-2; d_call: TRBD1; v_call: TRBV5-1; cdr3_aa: CASSFDRANGYTF; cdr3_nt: TGCGCCAGCAGCTTCGACAGGGCTAATGGCTACACCTTC
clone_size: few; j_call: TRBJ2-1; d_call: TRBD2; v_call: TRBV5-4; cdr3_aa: CASSLTGGRNEQFF; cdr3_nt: TGTGCCAGCAGCTTAACGGGAGGGAGGAATGAGCAGTTCTTC
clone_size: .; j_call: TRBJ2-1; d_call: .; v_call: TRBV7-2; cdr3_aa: CASSPPPYNEQFF; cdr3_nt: TGTGCCAGCAGCCCTCCTCCCTACAATGAGCAGTTCTTC
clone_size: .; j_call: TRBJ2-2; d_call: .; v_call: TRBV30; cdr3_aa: CAWSVLQPTGELFF; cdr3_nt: TGTGCCTGGAGTGTTCTACAGCCCACCGGGGAGCTGTTTTTT
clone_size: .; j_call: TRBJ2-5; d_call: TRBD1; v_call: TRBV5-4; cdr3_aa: CASSAGTGQAETQYF; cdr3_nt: TGTGCCAGCAGCGCTGGGACAGGGCAGGCAGAGACCCAGTACTTC
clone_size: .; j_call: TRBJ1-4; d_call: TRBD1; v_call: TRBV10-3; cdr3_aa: CAIRDRDNEKLFF; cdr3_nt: TGTGCCATCAGGGACAGGGATAATGAAAAACTGTTTTTT
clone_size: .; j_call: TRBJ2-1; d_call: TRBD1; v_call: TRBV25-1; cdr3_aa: CASSGDRGLHNEQFF; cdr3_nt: TGTGCCAGCAGTGGGGACAGGGGATTGCACAATGAGCAGTTCTTC
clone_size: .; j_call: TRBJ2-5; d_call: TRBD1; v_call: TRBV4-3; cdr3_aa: CASSQGTGGEWGETQYF; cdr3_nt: TGCGCCAGCAGCCAAGGGACAGGGGGCGAATGGGGGGAGACCCAGTACTTC
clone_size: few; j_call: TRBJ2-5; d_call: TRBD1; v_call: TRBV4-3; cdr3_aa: CASSQPGTGLETQYF; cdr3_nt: TGCGCCAGCAGCCAACCCGGGACAGGGCTGGAGACCCAGTACTTC
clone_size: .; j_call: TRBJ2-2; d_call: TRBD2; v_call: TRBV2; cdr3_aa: CASRNLGGDTGELFF; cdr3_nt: TGTGCCAGCAGGAACCTTGGGGGGGACACCGGGGAGCTGTTTTTT
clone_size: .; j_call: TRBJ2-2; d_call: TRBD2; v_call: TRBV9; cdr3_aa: CASSVALSGRGTGELFF; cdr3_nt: TGTGCCAGCAGCGTAGCTCTGAGCGGGAGAGGCACCGGGGAGCTGTTTTTT
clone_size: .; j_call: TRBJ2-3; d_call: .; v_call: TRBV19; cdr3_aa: CASSTRDSGADTQYF; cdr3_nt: TGTGCCAGTAGTACCCGGGACTCCGGGGCAGATACGCAGTATTTT
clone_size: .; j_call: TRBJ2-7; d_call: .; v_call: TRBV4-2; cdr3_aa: CASSQEREPEQYF; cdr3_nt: TGTGCCAGCAGCCAAGAAAGGGAGCCCGAGCAGTACTTC
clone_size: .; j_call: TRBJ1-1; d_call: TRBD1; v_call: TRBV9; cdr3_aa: CASTPLQGTTEAFF; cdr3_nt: TGTGCCAGCACCCCCCTACAGGGGACCACTGAAGCTTTCTTT
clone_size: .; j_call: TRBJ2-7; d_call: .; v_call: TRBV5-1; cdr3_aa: CASSLVGTSYEQYF; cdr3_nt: TGCGCCAGCAGCTTGGTCGGGACTTCCTACGAGCAGTACTTC
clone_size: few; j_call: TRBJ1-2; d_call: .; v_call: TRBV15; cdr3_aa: CATSRAPAAQAGGYTF; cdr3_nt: TGTGCCACCAGCAGAGCCCCCGCGGCCCAGGCGGGCGGCTACACCTTC
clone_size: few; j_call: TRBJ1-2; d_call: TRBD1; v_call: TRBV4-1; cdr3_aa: CASSQGQGARGYTF; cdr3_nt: TGCGCCAGCAGCCAGGGACAGGGGGCCCGGGGCTACACCTTC
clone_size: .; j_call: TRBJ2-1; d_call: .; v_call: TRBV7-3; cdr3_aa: CASSLSRNNEQFF; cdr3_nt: TGTGCCAGCAGCTTAAGCAGAAACAATGAGCAGTTCTTC
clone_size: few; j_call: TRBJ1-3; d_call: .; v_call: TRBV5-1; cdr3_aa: CASSLATGFGGNTIYF; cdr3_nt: TGCGCCAGCAGCTTGGCAACAGGGTTTGGTGGAAACACCATATATTTT
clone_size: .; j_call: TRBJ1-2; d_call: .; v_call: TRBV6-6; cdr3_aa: CASRHNYGYTF; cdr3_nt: TGTGCCAGCAGACACAACTATGGCTACACCTTC
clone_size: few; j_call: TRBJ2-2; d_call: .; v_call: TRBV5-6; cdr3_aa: CASSWGQNTGELFF; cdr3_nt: TGTGCCAGCAGTTGGGGACAGAACACCGGGGAGCTGTTTTTT
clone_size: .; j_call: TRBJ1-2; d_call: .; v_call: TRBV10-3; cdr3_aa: CAISDTNSGSYGYTF; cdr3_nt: TGTGCCATCAGTGACACCAACTCGGGATCTTATGGCTACACCTTC
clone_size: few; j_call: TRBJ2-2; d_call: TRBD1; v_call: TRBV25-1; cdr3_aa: CASSSGQLTGELFF; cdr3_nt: TGTGCCAGCAGTTCGGGACAGCTCACCGGGGAGCTGTTTTTT
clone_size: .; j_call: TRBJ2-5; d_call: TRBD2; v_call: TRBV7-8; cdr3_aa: CASSPPGLAGGSGRETQYF; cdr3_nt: TGTGCCAGCAGCCCTCCGGGACTAGCGGGGGGCTCAGGCAGGGAGACCCAGTACTTC
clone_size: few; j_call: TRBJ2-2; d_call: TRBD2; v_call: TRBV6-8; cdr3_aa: CASSYSFLAGGPGELFF; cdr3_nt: TGTGCCAGCAGTTACTCGTTTTTAGCGGGAGGGCCCGGGGAGCTGTTTTTT
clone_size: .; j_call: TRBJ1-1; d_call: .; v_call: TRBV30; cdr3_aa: CAWSGAWNTEAFF; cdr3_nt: TGTGCCTGGAGTGGCGCCTGGAACACTGAAGCTTTCTTT
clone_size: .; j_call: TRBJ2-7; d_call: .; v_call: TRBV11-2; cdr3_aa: CASSLGPRGQGF; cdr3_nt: TGTGCCAGCAGCTTAGGTCCGCGGGGTCAAGGCTTC
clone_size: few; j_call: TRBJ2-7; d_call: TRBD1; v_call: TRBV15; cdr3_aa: CATSTGTGRAYEQYF; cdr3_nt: TGTGCCACCAGCACCGGGACAGGGAGGGCCTACGAGCAGTACTTC
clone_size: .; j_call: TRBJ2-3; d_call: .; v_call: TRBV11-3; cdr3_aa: CASSLGSLRTDTQYF; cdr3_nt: TGTGCCAGCAGCTTAGGTTCACTCCGCACAGATACGCAGTATTTT
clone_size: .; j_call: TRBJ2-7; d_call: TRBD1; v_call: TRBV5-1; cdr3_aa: CASSLEDRAKYF; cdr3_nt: TGCGCCAGCAGCTTGGAGGACAGGGCTAAGTACTTC
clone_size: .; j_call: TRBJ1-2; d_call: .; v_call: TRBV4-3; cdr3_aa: CASSQGGLESPYGYTF; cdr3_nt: TGCGCCAGCAGCCAAGGGGGCTTGGAGAGCCCCTATGGCTACACCTTC
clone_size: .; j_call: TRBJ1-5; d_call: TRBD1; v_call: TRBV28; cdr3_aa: CASSINTLQGSNQPQHF; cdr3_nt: TGTGCCAGCAGCATAAACACGCTACAGGGGAGCAATCAGCCCCAGCATTTT
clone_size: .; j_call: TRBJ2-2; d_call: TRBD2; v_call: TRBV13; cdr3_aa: CASSPHTSVENTGELFF; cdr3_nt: TGTGCCAGCAGCCCACATACTAGCGTCGAGAACACCGGGGAGCTGTTTTTT
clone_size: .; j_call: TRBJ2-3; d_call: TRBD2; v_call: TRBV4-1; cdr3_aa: CASSLPRTSGNTDTQYF; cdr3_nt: TGCGCCAGCAGCCTCCCCAGGACTAGCGGAAACACAGATACGCAGTATTTT